These 24 T cell receptor beta chains were all obtained from the same sample, sequenced in a study of monozygotic twins with inflammatory bowel disease. After re-calling the 5' RACE reads, TCRdb lists one entry per CDR3 protein, DNA absent. Found here are approximately 330,000 distinct CDR3 sequences; the top ten clones hold around 2%. The specimen sequenced was blood. The receptors stem from a human donor with ulcerative colitis or Crohn's disease, or a healthy co-twin of an affected twin (not recorded which).

The chain combines TRBV2 with TRBJ2-2; TCRdb gives TRBD2 as the D gene, but with no DNA this cannot be confirmed. The germline CDR1 and CDR2 sequences are SNHLY and FYNNEI. The CDR3 extends over 14 amino acids. CDR3 residues: CAHSPGGLTGELFF.

The chain couples TRBV20-1 to TRBJ2-1; TCRdb returns TRBD2, unconfirmable since there is no DNA. This CDR3 is built from 15 residues. Germline V gene data show CDR1 as DFQATT and CDR2 as SNEGSKA (reference sequence). CDR3 in amino acids: CSASLPQGLDGEQFF.

The CDR3 sequence is CASGRNRASYNEQFF. The chain is built from TRBV12-3 or TRBV12-4 and TRBJ2-1; TCRdb selects TRBD2, and the lack of DNA leaves this call unchecked. The CDR3 loop spans 15 amino acids.

The V gene is TRBV6-1, the J gene TRBJ2-7; TCRdb's assignment of TRBD1 cannot be checked, as there is no DNA. Germline assignment: CDR1 MNHNS and CDR2 SASEGT. The CDR3 sequence is 15 residues long. This chain's CDR3 is CASSDPRGGSYEQYF.

The chain uses TRBV28 and TRBJ2-1; TCRdb outputs TRBD1, but without DNA this stays unchecked. CDR1 is MDHEN, CDR2 SYDVKM, per germline. The CDR3 has 14 residues. Here the CDR3 reads CASSLQGGFDEQFF. The whole variable domain, remainder taken from reference TRBV28 and TRBJ2-1, is DVKVTQSSRYLVKRTGEKVFLECVQDMDHENMFWYRQDPGLGLRLIYFSYDVKMKEKGDIPEGYSVSREKKERFSLILESASTNQTSMYLCASSLQGGFDEQFFGPGTRLTVL.

The chain uses TRBV7-9 and TRBJ2-7; TCRdb calls TRBD1, which cannot be checked without DNA. This CDR3 is 16 amino acids long. Germline V gene lookup returns CDR1 SEHNR and CDR2 FQNEAQ (reference sequence). CDR3 amino acids: CASSLSMGQSSYEQYF.

The chain recombines TRBV18 with TRBJ1-1. The CDR3 contains 13 residues. Germline V gene lookup returns CDR1 KGHSH and CDR2 LQKENI. This chain's CDR3 is CASAGLLNTEVFF.

V gene TRBV20-1 combines with J gene TRBJ2-1; with no DNA, the TCRdb D assignment of TRBD1 cannot be verified. Germline V lookup: CDR1 DFQATT, CDR2 SNEGSKA (reference sequence). CDR3 length: 15 residues. CDR3 amino acids: CSARTDISVYNEQFF.

The J gene is TRBJ2-1, the V gene TRBV5-8; as DNA is missing, the TRBD2 call by TCRdb cannot be tested. CDR3 length: 16 amino acids. The germline V gene encodes CDR1 SGHTS and CDR2 YDEGEE. CDR3 sequence reads: CASSLVTSGGDNEQFF.

The chain employs TRBV20-1 and TRBJ2-2; TCRdb reports TRBD2, a call that lacks DNA to check it against. Per germline, CDR1 DFQATT and CDR2 SNEGSKA (reference sequence). This CDR3 has 14 residues. This CDR3 is CSARKAEGTGELFF.

The chain carries TRBV5-1 and TRBJ2-2; checking the TCRdb D call of TRBD1 is not possible without DNA. From germline, CDR1 is SGHRS and CDR2 YFSETQ. CDR3 length equals 15 residues. CDR3 sequence reads: CASSATGQGAGELFF.

V gene TRBV29-1 combines with J gene TRBJ2-7; TCRdb returns TRBD2, unconfirmable since there is no DNA. The CDR3 covers 14 residues. Germline values: CDR1 SQVTM, CDR2 ANQGSEA. The CDR3 loop reads CSVEGLAGDYEQYF.

The chain carries TRBV10-3 and TRBJ1-1; the D gene TCRdb calls, TRBD1, cannot be checked with no DNA. Germline V gives CDR1 ENHRY, CDR2 SYGVKD. The CDR3 runs 13 residues. CDR3 sequence: CAISGTGTPEAFF.

The chain is built from TRBV28 and TRBJ1-3; TCRdb returns TRBD1, unconfirmable since there is no DNA. Germline V gene data show CDR1 as MDHEN and CDR2 as SYDVKM. This CDR3 has 17 amino acids. This CDR3 is CASSSGDGVLAGNTIYF.

This sequence joins TRBV20-1 and TRBJ1-2; TCRdb selects TRBD1, and the lack of DNA leaves this call unchecked. Per the germline V gene, CDR1 is DFQATT and CDR2 is SNEGSKA (reference sequence). The CDR3 consists of 13 residues. The CDR3 loop is CSARTGFGRGYTF.

The chain couples TRBV28 to TRBJ2-2; TCRdb's D call of TRBD1 is untestable without DNA. This CDR3 contains 16 residues. Germline V CDR1 and CDR2: MDHEN, SYDVKM. CDR3 sequence reads: CASSFPGQGASGELFF.

The chain uses TRBV15 and TRBJ2-3. The CDR3 covers 14 residues. Germline-derived CDR1 and CDR2 are LNHNV and YYDKDF (reference sequence). The CDR3 region is CATSRRTSTDTQYF.

The V call is TRBV12-3 or TRBV12-4, the J call TRBJ2-2; TCRdb gives TRBD1 as the D gene, but with no DNA this cannot be confirmed. The CDR3 is made up of 15 amino acids. The CDR3: CASSRGAVNTGELFF.

The chain joins TRBV20-1 to TRBJ2-1; TCRdb indicates TRBD2, and absent DNA this call remains unverified. This CDR3 is built from 19 residues. Germline V gene data show CDR1 as DFQATT and CDR2 as SNEGSKA (reference sequence). This chain's CDR3 is CSARDLGLAGGLTGNEQFF.

This sequence joins TRBV29-1 and TRBJ1-2; TCRdb names TRBD1, which stays unverified in the absence of DNA. This CDR3 has 13 residues. Looked up from germline, CDR1 is SQVTM and CDR2 is ANQGSEA. The CDR3 region is CSAARGGGYGYTF.

The rearrangement joins TRBV27 to TRBJ2-2; TCRdb's D gene call, TRBD2, goes unchecked for lack of DNA. The CDR3 length is 17 residues. Germline V lookup: CDR1 MNHEY, CDR2 SMNVEV (reference sequence). The CDR3 region is CASSLLQLAGGTGELFF.

The V call is TRBV20-1, the J call TRBJ2-7; the TCRdb D gene call, TRBD2, has no DNA to confirm it. The germline V gene has CDR1 DFQATT and CDR2 SNEGSKA (reference sequence). CDR3 length: 14 residues. The CDR3 loop reads CSAITSGGHYEQYF.

The chain has TRBV19 and TRBJ1-5; TCRdb picks TRBD1, but there is no DNA to check that call. Germline CDR1 reads LNHDA; CDR2 reads SQIVND (reference sequence). This CDR3 has 14 residues. CDR3 sequence reads: CASSPDRAQQPQHF.

V and J are TRBV29-1 and TRBJ2-3; TCRdb lists TRBD2, though no DNA is available to test this call. Germline CDR1 reads SQVTM; CDR2 reads ANQGSEA. This CDR3 is 13 amino acids long. CDR3 in amino acids: CSVLAASTDTQYF.